This T cell receptor beta chain was recovered during a study of T cell responses to AZD1222 COVID-19 vaccine. CDR3 length: 13 residues. J was trimmed by 5 bases and V by 7 bases; bases with no gene match: 7. Germline V gene data show CDR1 as SQVTM and CDR2 as ANQGSEA. Sequencing was performed with immunoSEQ multiplex PCR; in TCRdb, only in-frame clones are kept and a portion is missing. The data show nearly 95,000 clones, 90% seen once. The chain uses TRBV29-1 and TRBJ1-2, with 10 bases lining up with TRBD1. The receptor was derived from an adult in good health. The sample here was peripheral blood, taken on day 0 of AZD1222 vaccination. The CDR3 coding sequence is TGCAGCGGGGGACAGGGGAGCGAGTATGGCTACACCTTC. Translation gives CSGGQGSEYGYTF.